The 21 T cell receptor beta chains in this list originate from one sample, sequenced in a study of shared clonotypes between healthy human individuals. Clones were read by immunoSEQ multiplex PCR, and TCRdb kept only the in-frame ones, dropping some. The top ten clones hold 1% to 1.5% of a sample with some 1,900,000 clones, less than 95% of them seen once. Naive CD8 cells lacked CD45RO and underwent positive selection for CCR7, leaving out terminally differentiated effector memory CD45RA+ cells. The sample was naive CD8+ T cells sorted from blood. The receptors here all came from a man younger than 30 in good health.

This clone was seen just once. The CDR3 DNA is TGTGCCAGCAGGGGGGTAGGCTCCTCGACCTACGAGCAGTACTTC. This codes for CASRGVGSSTYEQYF. The chain uses TRBV11-2 and TRBJ2-7; the D gene could be TRBD1 or TRBD2 (5 bases each). The length of the CDR3 is 15 residues. V dropped 6 bases and J dropped 2 bases, with 17 bases sitting between them. Germline CDR1 is SGHAT and CDR2 is FQNNGV.

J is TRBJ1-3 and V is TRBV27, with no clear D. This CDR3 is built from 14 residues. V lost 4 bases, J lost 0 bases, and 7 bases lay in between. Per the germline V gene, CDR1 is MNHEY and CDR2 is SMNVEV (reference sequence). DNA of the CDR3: TGTGCCAGCAGTTCATTGAACTCTGGAAACACCATATATTTT. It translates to CASSSLNSGNTIYF.

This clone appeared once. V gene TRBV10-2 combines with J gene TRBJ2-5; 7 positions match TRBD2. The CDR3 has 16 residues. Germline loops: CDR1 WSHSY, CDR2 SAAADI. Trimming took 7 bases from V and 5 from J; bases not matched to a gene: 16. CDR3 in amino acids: CASTETGGSGAETQYF. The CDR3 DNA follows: TGCGCCAGCACCGAAACTGGGGGGAGCGGGGCGGAGACCCAGTACTTC.

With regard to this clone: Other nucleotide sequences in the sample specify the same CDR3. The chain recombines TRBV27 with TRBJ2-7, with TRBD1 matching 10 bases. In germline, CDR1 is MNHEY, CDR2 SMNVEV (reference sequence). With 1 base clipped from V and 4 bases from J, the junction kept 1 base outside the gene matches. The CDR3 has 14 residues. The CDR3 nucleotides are TGTGCCAGCAGTTTATTGGGACAGGGGTACGAGCAGTACTTC. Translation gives CASSLLGQGYEQYF.

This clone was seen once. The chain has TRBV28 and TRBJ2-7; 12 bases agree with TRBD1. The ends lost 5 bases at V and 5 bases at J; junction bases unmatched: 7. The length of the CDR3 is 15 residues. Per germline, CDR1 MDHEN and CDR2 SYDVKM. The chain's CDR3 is CASSPPGQGANEQYF. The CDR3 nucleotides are TGTGCCAGCAGTCCCCCGGGACAGGGGGCCAACGAGCAGTACTTC.

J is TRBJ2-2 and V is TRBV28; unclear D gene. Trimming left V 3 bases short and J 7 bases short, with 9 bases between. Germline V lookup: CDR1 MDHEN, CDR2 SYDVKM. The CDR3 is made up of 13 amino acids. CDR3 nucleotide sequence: TGTGCCAGCAGTTTTATTGGTAGCGGGGAGCTGTTTTTT. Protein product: CASSFIGSGELFF.

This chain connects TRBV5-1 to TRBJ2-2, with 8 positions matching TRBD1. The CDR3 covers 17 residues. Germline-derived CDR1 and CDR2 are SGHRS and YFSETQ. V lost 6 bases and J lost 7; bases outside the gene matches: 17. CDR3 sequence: CASTAFRQGSAVGELFF. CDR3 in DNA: TGCGCCAGCACCGCCTTCCGACAGGGGTCGGCTGTCGGGGAGCTGTTTTTT.

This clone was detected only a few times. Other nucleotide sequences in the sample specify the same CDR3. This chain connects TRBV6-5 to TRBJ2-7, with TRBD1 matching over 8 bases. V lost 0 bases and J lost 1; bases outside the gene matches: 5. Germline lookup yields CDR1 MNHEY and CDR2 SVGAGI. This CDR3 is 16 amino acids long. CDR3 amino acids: CASSYSTGQVSYEQYF. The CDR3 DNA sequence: TGTGCCAGCAGTTACTCGACGGGACAGGTTTCCTACGAGCAGTACTTC.

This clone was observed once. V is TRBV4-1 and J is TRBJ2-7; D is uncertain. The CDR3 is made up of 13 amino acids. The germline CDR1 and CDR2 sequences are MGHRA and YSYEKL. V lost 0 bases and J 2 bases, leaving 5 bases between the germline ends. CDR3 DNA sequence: TGCGCCAGCAGCCAAGAGGACGCCTACGAGCAGTACTTC. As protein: CASSQEDAYEQYF.

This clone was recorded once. Here the CDR3 DNA reads TGTGCCAGCAGCGGCTCTAGCGGGGCTGATACGCAGTATTTT. Translating it yields CASSGSSGADTQYF. The chain uses TRBV9 and TRBJ2-3, with 9 bases lining up with TRBD2. CDR3 length: 14 residues. V shed 3 bases, J shed 6 bases, and the junction held 5 bases outside the gene matches. Germline V gene lookup returns CDR1 SGDLS and CDR2 YYNGEE.

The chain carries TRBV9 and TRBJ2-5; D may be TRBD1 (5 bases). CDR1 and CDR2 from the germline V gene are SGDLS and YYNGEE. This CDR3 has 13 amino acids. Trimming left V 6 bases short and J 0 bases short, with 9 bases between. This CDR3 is CASKDNYQETQYF. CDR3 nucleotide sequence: TGTGCCAGCAAGGACAACTACCAAGAGACCCAGTACTTC.

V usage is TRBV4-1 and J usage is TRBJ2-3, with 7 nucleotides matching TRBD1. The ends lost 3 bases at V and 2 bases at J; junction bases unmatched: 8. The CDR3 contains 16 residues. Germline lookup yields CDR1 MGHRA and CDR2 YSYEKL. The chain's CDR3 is CASSHTTGTPTDTQYF. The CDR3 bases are TGCGCCAGCAGCCATACGACAGGGACCCCCACAGATACGCAGTATTTT.

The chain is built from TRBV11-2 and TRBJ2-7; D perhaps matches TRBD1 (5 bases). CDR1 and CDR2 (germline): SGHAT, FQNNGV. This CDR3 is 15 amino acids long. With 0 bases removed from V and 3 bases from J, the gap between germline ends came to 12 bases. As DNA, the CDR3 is TGTGCCAGCAGCTTAGAGTCTGGACATTTCTACGAGCAGTACTTC. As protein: CASSLESGHFYEQYF. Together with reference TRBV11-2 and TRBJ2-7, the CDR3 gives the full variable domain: EAGVAQSPRYKIIEKRQSVAFWCNPISGHATLYWYQQILGQGPKLLIQFQNNGVVDDSQLPKDRFSAERLKGVDSTLKIQPAKLEDSAVYLCASSLESGHFYEQYFGPGTRLTVT.

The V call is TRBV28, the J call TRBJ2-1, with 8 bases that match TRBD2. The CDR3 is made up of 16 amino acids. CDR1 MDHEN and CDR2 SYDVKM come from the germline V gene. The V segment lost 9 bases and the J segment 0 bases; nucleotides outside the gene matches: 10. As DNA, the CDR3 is TGTGCCAGTTGGGGGACTAGGGAAAGCTCCTACAATGAGCAGTTCTTC. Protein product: CASWGTRESSYNEQFF.

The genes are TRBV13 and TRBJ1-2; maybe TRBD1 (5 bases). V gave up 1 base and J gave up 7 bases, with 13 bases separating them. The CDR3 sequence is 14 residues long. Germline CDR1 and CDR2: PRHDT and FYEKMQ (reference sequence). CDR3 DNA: TGTGCCAGCAGCTTAGATGGGGGTTCAGGTGGCTACACCTTC. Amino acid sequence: CASSLDGGSGGYTF.

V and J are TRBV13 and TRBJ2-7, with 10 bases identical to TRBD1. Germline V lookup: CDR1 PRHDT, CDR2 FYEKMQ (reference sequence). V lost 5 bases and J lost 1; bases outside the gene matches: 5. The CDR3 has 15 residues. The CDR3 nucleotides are TGTGCCAGCAGCGCGACAGGGGGCGCATCCTACGAGCAGTACTTC. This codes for CASSATGGASYEQYF.

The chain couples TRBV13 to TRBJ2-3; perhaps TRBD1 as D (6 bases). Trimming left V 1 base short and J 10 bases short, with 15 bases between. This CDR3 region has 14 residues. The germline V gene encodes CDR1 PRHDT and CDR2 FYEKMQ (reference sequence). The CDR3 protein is CASSLEGELGAQYF. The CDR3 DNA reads TGTGCCAGCAGCTTAGAGGGGGAACTAGGTGCGCAGTATTTT.

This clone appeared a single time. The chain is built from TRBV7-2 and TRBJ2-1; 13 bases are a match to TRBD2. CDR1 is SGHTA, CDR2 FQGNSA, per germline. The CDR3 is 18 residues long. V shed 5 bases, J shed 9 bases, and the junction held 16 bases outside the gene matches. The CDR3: CASSPDLTSGRAGGEQFF. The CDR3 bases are TGTGCCAGCAGCCCGGACCTTACTAGCGGGAGGGCCGGGGGTGAGCAGTTCTTC.

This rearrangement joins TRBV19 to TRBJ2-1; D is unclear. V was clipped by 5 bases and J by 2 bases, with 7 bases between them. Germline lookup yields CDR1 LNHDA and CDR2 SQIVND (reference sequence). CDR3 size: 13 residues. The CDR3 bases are TGTGCCAGTAGTCTGGCGACCTACAATGAGCAGTTCTTC. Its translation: CASSLATYNEQFF.

This CDR3 is CAWSVSQHNEQFF. DNA of the CDR3: TGTGCCTGGAGTGTTAGCCAGCACAATGAGCAGTTCTTC. The genes are TRBV30 and TRBJ2-1; no clear D gene. The germline V and J ends were trimmed by 0 bases and 5 bases, with 8 bases remaining between them. This CDR3 is 13 amino acids long. The V gene's germline CDR1 is GTSNPN and CDR2 SVGIG (reference sequence).

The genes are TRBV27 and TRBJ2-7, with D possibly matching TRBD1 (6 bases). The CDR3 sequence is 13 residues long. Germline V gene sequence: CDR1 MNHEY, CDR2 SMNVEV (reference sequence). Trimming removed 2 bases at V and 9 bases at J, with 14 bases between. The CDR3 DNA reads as TGTGCCAGCAGTTTAACATTAGGGGGACGGCAGTACTTC. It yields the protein CASSLTLGGRQYF.